Detailed here is one T cell receptor beta chain. Original analysis: Amplified reference gene primers provided the basis for estimating nucleated cell counts. Repertoires were generated with immunoSEQ multiplex PCR, while TCRdb's copy carries only in-frame clones and drops some. The V and J calls and clone size are taken from that table; D and trimming were inferred from the DNA. The sample lists around 180,000 clones; roughly 90% were seen once. This sample is drawn from a study of blood T cell repertoires in COVID-19. In the study overall: Some COVID-19 samples were acute and others convalescent; all came from the United States, Italy and Spain. Sources were T cells, B-cell-depleted T cells, or PBMCs; the material itself was cDNA or gDNA.

Germline lookup yields CDR1 MNHEY and CDR2 SVGAGI. The CDR3 is made up of 15 amino acids. V lost 9 bases, J lost 1 base, and 13 bases lay in between. Material for sequencing was peripheral blood. The chain joins TRBV6-5 to TRBJ1-6; TRBD1 is a possible D gene (6 bases). The source is a man aged 65 to 85 with active or convalescent COVID-19. CDR3 sequence reads: CASLGGASYNSPLHF. CDR3 DNA: TGTGCCAGTCTGGGGGGGGCATCCTATAATTCACCCCTCCACTTT.